This T cell receptor beta chain comes out of a study of shared clonotypes between healthy human individuals. At the deep level, the assay was run. Measured with immunoSEQ multiplex PCR; TCRdb has only the in-frame clones, and not every one. This table has around 940,000 clones, 60% to 85% appearing once. Healthy adults negative for HIV, lacking recent acute infections or vaccinations, served as donors. Donors comprised only Caucasian adults living in Nashville, Tennessee. The specimen sequenced was memory CD4+ T cells sorted from blood. Subset reported: CD45RA-negative fraction. The clonotype originates from a young man in good health.

CDR3: CASSPRTTLSPETQYF. The DNA for the CDR3 is TGTGCCAGCAGCCCCCGGACAACTCTTTCCCCAGAGACCCAGTACTTC. V gene TRBV9 combines with J gene TRBJ2-5; possibly TRBD1 for D (5 bases). CDR3 length: 16 residues. The V end lost 4 bases, the J end lost 4 bases, and 20 bases lay between the germline ends. Germline V gene lookup returns CDR1 SGDLS and CDR2 YYNGEE.